The 10 T cell receptor beta chains below come from one sample, sequenced in a study of blood T cells in healthy people across ages. The second PCR ran roughly 7 to 12 cycles with a sample-barcoded 5' primer and J-beta primers. From the 5' RACE reads, TCRdb called clonotypes with MiXCR, one entry per CDR3 protein. Of under 800,000 distinct CDR3 sequences in the sample, about 42% were seen once. Sequenced: blood. All receptors derive from a woman aged 55-69 years in good health.

This clonotype has more than one count but fewer than ten. The chain links TRBV20-1 to TRBJ1-6; D is unresolved. Looked up from germline, CDR1 is DFQATT and CDR2 is SNEGSKA (reference sequence). Between the trimmed V and J ends, which lost 3 bases and 7 bases, there was a span of 13 bases. The CDR3 is 14 residues long. The CDR3: CSARLLTENSPLHF. The CDR3 nucleotides read TGCAGTGCTAGGCTTCTCACAGAGAATTCACCCCTCCACTTT.

At least ten counts were recorded for this clonotype. The chain is built from TRBV7-2 and TRBJ2-1; no clear D gene. The CDR3 covers 12 residues. Trimming cost V 5 bases and J 7 bases, with 9 bases left between them. Germline V lookup: CDR1 SGHTA, CDR2 FQGNSA. DNA for the CDR3: TGTGCCAGCAGCCTCACGCTTAATGAGCAGTTCTTC. This encodes CASSLTLNEQFF.

In its sample, this clonotype was seen many times. This sequence joins TRBV2 and TRBJ2-7; 7 bases fit TRBD2. Germline CDR1 and CDR2: SNHLY and FYNNEI. Trimming at V came to 2 bases and at J to 0 bases, leaving 7 bases not matched to a gene. This CDR3 comprises 16 residues. Here the CDR3 DNA reads TGTGCCAGCAGTGAAATGGGGCGGGAGATCTCCTACGAGCAGTACTTC. This codes for CASSEMGREISYEQYF. Complete variable domain (other parts from reference TRBV2 and TRBJ2-7): EPEVTQTPSHQVTQMGQEVILRCVPISNHLYFYWYRQILGQKVEFLVSFYNNEISEKSEIFDDQFSVERPDGSNFTLKIRSTKLEDSAMYFCASSEMGREISYEQYFGPGTRLTVT.

The CDR3 DNA is TGTGCCAGCAGTCCACAGGGGGCCTCTATGAACACTGAAGCTTTCTTT. It translates to CASSPQGASMNTEAFF. The chain links TRBV6-2 or TRBV6-3 to TRBJ1-1; the match to TRBD1 covers 9 bases. The V gene end was trimmed by 5 bases and the J gene end by 0 bases; junction bases not matched to a gene: 7. Germline V lookup: CDR1 MNHEY, CDR2 SVGEGT. The CDR3 runs 16 residues.

The J gene is TRBJ2-3, the V gene TRBV10-1, with TRBD1 identical over 8 bases. Per germline, CDR1 WNHNN and CDR2 SYGVQD (reference sequence). CDR3 length: 16 residues. The V and J ends lost 2 bases and 0 bases, in that order; junction bases with no gene match: 4. The CDR3, as DNA: TGCGCCAGCAGTGAGCTTGGGGACAGGAGCACAGATACGCAGTATTTT. Its protein product is CASSELGDRSTDTQYF.

There are a few counts of this clonotype. V and J are TRBV20-1 and TRBJ2-1; D is perhaps TRBD1 or TRBD2 (5 bases each). Germline CDR1 is DFQATT and CDR2 is SNEGSKA (reference sequence). This CDR3 contains 12 residues. V lost 6 bases and J lost 8, with 14 bases in between. CDR3 sequence reads: CSAWDPRDEQFF. The CDR3, as DNA: TGCAGTGCCTGGGACCCCCGGGATGAGCAGTTCTTC.

The rearrangement uses TRBV27 and TRBJ1-1, with 9 bases aligning to TRBD1. Unmatched junction bases numbered 8, after V lost 6 bases and J lost 0 bases. This CDR3 contains 16 residues. Germline CDR1 reads MNHEY; CDR2 reads SMNVEV (reference sequence). The CDR3: CASRGQGILMNTEAFF. CDR3 nucleotide sequence: TGTGCCAGCAGAGGACAGGGGATTCTCATGAACACTGAAGCTTTCTTT.

Only a few counts were recorded for this clonotype. This chain uses TRBV6-1 with TRBJ2-5; D gene unclear. Germline assignment: CDR1 MNHNS and CDR2 SASEGT. The germline V and J ends were trimmed by 2 bases and 2 bases, with 9 bases remaining between them. This CDR3 is 14 amino acids long. DNA of the CDR3: TGTGCCAGCAGTGAAAAAGCCAGGCAAGAGACCCAGTACTTC. Protein product: CASSEKARQETQYF.

This clonotype was seen only a few times. The chain recombines TRBV5-1 with TRBJ2-1; D is unclear. CDR3 length equals 11 residues. The V gene lost 0 bases and the J gene lost 11 bases, with 6 bases spanning the gap. CDR1 and CDR2 (germline): SGHRS, YFSETQ. DNA of the CDR3: TGCGCCAGCAGCTTGGACACTAAGCAGTTCTTC. Protein: CASSLDTKQFF.

In this sample, this clonotype turned up a few times. DNA of the CDR3: TGTGCCAGCAGCTTAGTAATAGGGGGCAATCAGCCCCAGCATTTT. Encoded protein: CASSLVIGGNQPQHF. The chain combines TRBV7-2 with TRBJ1-5; tentatively, D is TRBD1 (5 bases). Germline V CDR1 and CDR2: SGHTA, FQGNSA. The germline V and J ends were trimmed by 1 base and 2 bases, with 9 bases remaining between them. The CDR3 has 15 residues.